This TCR beta chain is from a study of beta chain features in type 1 diabetes. General study findings and limits: TCRB CDR3 length was moderately but significantly reduced in all four CD4+ subsets of Type 1 diabetes patients.

With respect to this clone: What it binds is not known.

The sequenced template was cDNA made from the entire isolated RNA. Profiled with immunoSEQ multiplex PCR; TCRdb holds only in-frame clones, not every one. This sample has roughly 290,000 clones, with approximately 16% found just once. Germline CDR1 and CDR2: SGDLS and YYNGEE. The CDR3 totals 17 residues. V shed 0 bases and J 4 bases; nucleotides not matched to a gene: 8. Donors underwent one heparinised blood draw, 100 to 150 mL on average. CD4+ naive, central memory, regulatory and stem cell-like memory subsets were isolated by sorting on CD45RO/CCR7/CD25/CD127/CD95/CD27. This TCR came from a man aged 18 to 30 with type 1 diabetes. The source material was naive CD4+ T cells from blood. The chain carries TRBV9 and TRBJ2-2, with 8 positions matching TRBD1. Written as DNA, the CDR3 is TGTGCCAGCAGCGTAGTGGACAGGGCTCGGGGCACCGGGGAGCTGTTTTTT. Amino acid sequence: CASSVVDRARGTGELFF.